The next 9 T cell receptor beta chains were all read from a single sample in a study of a mutant IDH1 vaccine in newly diagnosed glioma. Time point defined: week 47, end of study. With topical imiquimod, each dose of the vaccine consisted of 300 ug of mutant IDH1 20-mer peptide. Sequencing used immunoSEQ multiplex PCR; TCRdb keeps in-frame clones, though not all of them. Of 60,000 to 70,000 clones in the sample, roughly four fifths were seen once. No cognate antigen is known for these TCRs. The sample here was PBMCs, taken from a glioma patient whose treatment included an IDH1 peptide vaccine. Source of these receptors: a man aged 30 to 39 with glioma.

The chain joins TRBV19 to TRBJ1-1; TRBD1 might be the D (5 bases). Germline assignment: CDR1 LNHDA and CDR2 SQIVND (reference sequence). The CDR3 contains 15 residues. The V end lost 4 bases, the J end lost 0 bases, and 12 bases lay between the germline ends. The chain's CDR3 is CASSNPQVLNTEAFF. The CDR3 DNA sequence: TGTGCCAGTAGTAACCCACAGGTACTGAACACTGAAGCTTTCTTT. The full variable domain, its missing parts supplied by reference TRBV19 and TRBJ1-1, is DGGITQSPKYLFRKEGQNVTLSCEQNLNHDAMYWYRQDPGQGLRLIYYSQIVNDFQKGDIAEGYSVSREKKESFPLTVTSAQKNPTAFYLCASSNPQVLNTEAFFGQGTRLTVV.

This clone was seen more than once but under ten times. The chain combines TRBV7-7 with TRBJ1-5; the D gene is possibly TRBD1 (5 bases). This CDR3 is 12 amino acids long. Germline CDR1 reads SSHAT; CDR2 reads FNYEAQ (reference sequence). The ends were cut back, 3 bases at V and 10 bases at J, with 10 bases in the middle. CDR3 region: CASSLGRGPQHF. The DNA for the CDR3 is TGTGCCAGCAGCTTGGGACGGGGACCCCAGCATTTT.

The gene calls are TRBV18 and TRBJ1-1; D unclear. CDR3 size: 13 residues. Looked up from germline, CDR1 is KGHSH and CDR2 is LQKENI. V gave up 2 bases and J gave up 1 base, with 5 bases separating them. CDR3 bases: TGTGCCAGCTCACCAAACAGGAACACTGAAGCTTTCTTT. Translation gives CASSPNRNTEAFF.

The V and J genes are TRBV19 and TRBJ2-3; the D gene is possibly TRBD1 (7 bases). The CDR3 covers 14 residues. V was cut by 8 bases and J by 0 bases, with 12 bases left in between. The germline V gene encodes CDR1 LNHDA and CDR2 SQIVND (reference sequence). CDR3 nucleotide sequence: TGTGCCAGTCGGCGGGACAGCAGCACAGATACGCAGTATTTT. Residues: CASRRDSSTDTQYF.

The chain combines TRBV23-1 with TRBJ2-3; 9 nucleotides agree with TRBD2. TRBV23-1 is an ORF, with its function uncertain. The CDR3 runs 16 residues. Germline trimming cut 2 bases from V and 9 bases from J; bases unmatched to any gene: 12. The DNA of the CDR3 is TGCGCCAGCAGTCAAGGACTAGCGCCAGTTGTAGGCACGCAGTATTTT. This gives the protein CASSQGLAPVVGTQYF.

J is TRBJ1-5 and V is TRBV19, with D perhaps TRBD1 (5 bases). This CDR3 has 14 amino acids. Germline V gene data show CDR1 as LNHDA and CDR2 as SQIVND (reference sequence). The ends were cut back, 3 bases at V and 3 bases at J, with 9 bases in the middle. CDR3 in DNA: TGTGCCAGTAGTATCTTAGGGGACAATCAGCCCCAGCATTTT. Translating gives CASSILGDNQPQHF.

The table lists this clone with a few counts. The V call is TRBV27, the J call TRBJ1-5; 9 bases map to TRBD1. The length of the CDR3 is 13 residues. Germline V gene lookup returns CDR1 MNHEY and CDR2 SMNVEV (reference sequence). The V and J ends lost 4 bases and 6 bases, in that order; junction bases with no gene match: 1. The CDR3 loop reads CASSSTGGQPQHF. DNA of the CDR3: TGTGCCAGCAGTTCGACAGGGGGTCAGCCCCAGCATTTT.

The CDR3 nucleotides are TGTGCCAGCAGCCGGGGACAGGGGAGCTCTGGAAACACCATATATTTT. This gives the protein CASSRGQGSSGNTIYF. The chain uses TRBV5-6 and TRBJ1-3, with TRBD1 identical over 10 bases. J was trimmed by 0 bases and V by 4 bases; bases with no gene match: 4. Germline CDR1 is SGHDT and CDR2 is YYEEEE. This CDR3 has 16 residues.

This chain joins TRBV11-1 and TRBJ2-1, with D perhaps TRBD2 (6 bases). V was pared by 4 bases and J by 5 bases, with 12 bases between. CDR3 size: 14 residues. CDR1 is SGHAT and CDR2 is FQDESV in the germline V gene (reference sequence). CDR3 in amino acids: CASSSAGGNNEQFF. For the CDR3, the DNA is TGTGCCAGCAGCTCAGCCGGGGGTAACAATGAGCAGTTCTTC.